This TCR beta chain is drawn from a study of patients and donors after allogeneic stem cell transplantation. This clonotype was detected ten times or more. At one of its ends the junction is not consistent with the germline gene, which may arise from a read error. This CDR3 is 14 amino acids long. From germline, CDR1 is SGHTA and CDR2 FQGNSA. TCRdb analysed the RT-PCR reads with MiXCR anew, one entry per CDR3 protein. The repertoire holds 800,000 to 1,000,000 distinct CDR3 sequences, roughly 18% seen once, with approximately 5.9% in the top ten. Sample: blood, either unsorted or a sorted T cell fraction (not recorded which). This sequence was found in a human donor who was either an allogeneic HSCT recipient or a stem cell or donor lymphocyte infusion donor (not recorded which). It is not recorded whose cells these are; they may come from a transplant donor. The rearrangement joins TRBV7-2 to TRBJ2-7, with no clear D. For the CDR3, the DNA is TGTGCCAGCAGCTTATGGGAAGTTGCGGCCTCTCTGCACTTC. Its translation: CASSLWEVAASLHF.